Sequencing of this TCR beta chain was carried out in a study of T cell repertoires in cytomegalovirus infection. Study-wide context: Shared public TCR beta signatures pointed to both CMV infection and a matching HLA type.

One entry per CDR3 protein results from TCRdb running MiXCR on the reads. This sample has about 250,000 distinct CDR3 sequences, with about 17% found just once. The study's findings and limits: CMV carriers having the relevant HLA were flagged by cumulative public TCR beta family frequency. HLA-C-restricted CMV-specific TCR beta clonotypes were dominant in the ex vivo response.

The germline CDR1 and CDR2 sequences are KGHDR and SFDVKD. The trim removed 3 bases at V and 2 bases at J, leaving 5 bases unmatched. The CDR3 has 15 amino acids. A note on this clonotype: The antigen is unknown.

The sequencing sample was made of CD8+ T cells from PBMCs. V is TRBV24-1 and J is TRBJ2-5; 7 nucleotides line up with TRBD2. The sequence came from a human donor in good health (CMV status not recorded). Some clones in this sample may be carry-over from other donors' samples. As DNA, the CDR3 is TGTGCCACCAGTGATGGGACTAACTTACAAGAGACCCAGTACTTC. Translating it yields CATSDGTNLQETQYF.